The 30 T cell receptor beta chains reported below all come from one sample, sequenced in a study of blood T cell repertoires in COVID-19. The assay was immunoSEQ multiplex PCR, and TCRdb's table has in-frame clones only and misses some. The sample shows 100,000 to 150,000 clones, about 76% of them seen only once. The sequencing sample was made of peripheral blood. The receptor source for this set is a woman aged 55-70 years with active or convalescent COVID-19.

In DNA, the CDR3 is TGTGCCAGCAGTCGGGGCACTGAAGCTTTCTTT. This encodes CASSRGTEAFF. The V and J genes are TRBV28 and TRBJ1-1; D call uncertain. This CDR3 contains 11 residues. In germline, CDR1 is MDHEN, CDR2 SYDVKM. Trimming removed 5 bases at V and 4 bases at J, with 5 bases between.

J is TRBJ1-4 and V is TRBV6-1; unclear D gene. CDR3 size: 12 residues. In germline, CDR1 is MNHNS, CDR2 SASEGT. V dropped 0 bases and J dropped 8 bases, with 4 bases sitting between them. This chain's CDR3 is CASSEASEKLFF. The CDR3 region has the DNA TGTGCCAGCAGTGAAGCCTCCGAAAAACTGTTTTTT.

The CDR3 region has the DNA TGTGCCAGCAGCCCGTCGACAGGACAGATAAACTACGAGCAGTACGTC. Protein: CASSPSTGQINYEQYV. The chain joins TRBV5-5 to TRBJ2-7, with D tentatively TRBD1 (6 bases). This CDR3 contains 16 residues. CDR1 and CDR2 from the germline V gene are SGHKS and YYEKEE (reference sequence). V was pared by 4 bases and J by 3 bases, with 20 bases between.

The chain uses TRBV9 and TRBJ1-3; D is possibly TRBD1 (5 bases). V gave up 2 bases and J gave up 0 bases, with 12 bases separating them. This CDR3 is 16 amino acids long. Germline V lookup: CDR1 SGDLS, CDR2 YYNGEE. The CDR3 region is CASSVDTGSSGNTIYF. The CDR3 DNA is TGTGCCAGCAGCGTCGACACAGGCTCCTCTGGAAACACCATATATTTT. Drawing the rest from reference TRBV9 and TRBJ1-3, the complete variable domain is DSGVTQTPKHLITATGQRVTLRCSPRSGDLSVYWYQQSLDQGLQFLIQYYNGEERAKGNILERFSAQQFPDLHSELNLSSLELGDSALYFCASSVDTGSSGNTIYFGEGSWLTVV.

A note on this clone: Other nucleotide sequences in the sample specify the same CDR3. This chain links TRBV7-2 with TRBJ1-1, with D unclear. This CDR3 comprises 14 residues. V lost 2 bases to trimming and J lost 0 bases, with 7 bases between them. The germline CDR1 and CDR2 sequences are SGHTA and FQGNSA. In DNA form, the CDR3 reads TGTGCCAGCAGCTTATTAGCACTGAACACTGAAGCTTTCTTT. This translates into CASSLLALNTEAFF.

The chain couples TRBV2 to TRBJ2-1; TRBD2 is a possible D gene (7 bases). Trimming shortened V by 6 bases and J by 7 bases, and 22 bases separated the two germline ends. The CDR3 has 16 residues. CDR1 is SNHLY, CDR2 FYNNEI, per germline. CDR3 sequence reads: CASSTRRGGAWNEQFF. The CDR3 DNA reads TGTGCCAGCAGCACCCGGAGGGGGGGCGCGTGGAATGAGCAGTTCTTC.

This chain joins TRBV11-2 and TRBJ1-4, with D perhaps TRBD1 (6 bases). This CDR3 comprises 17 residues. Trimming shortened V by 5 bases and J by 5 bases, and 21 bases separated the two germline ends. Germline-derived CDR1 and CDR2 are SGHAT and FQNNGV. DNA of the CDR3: TGTGCCAGCAGCCCAATTCAGGGGTCTAGGACAAATGAAAAACTGTTTTTT. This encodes CASSPIQGSRTNEKLFF.

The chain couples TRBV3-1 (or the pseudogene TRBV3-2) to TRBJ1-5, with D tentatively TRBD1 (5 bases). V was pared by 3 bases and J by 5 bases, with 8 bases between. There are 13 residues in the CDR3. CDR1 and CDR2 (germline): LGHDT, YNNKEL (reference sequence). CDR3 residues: CASSQGGDQPQHF. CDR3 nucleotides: TGTGCCAGCAGCCAGGGGGGGGATCAGCCCCAGCATTTT.

The CDR3 is CATSDAGNSPLHF. For the CDR3, the DNA is TGTGCCACCAGTGATGCAGGGAACTCACCCCTCCACTTT. This chain links TRBV24-1 with TRBJ1-6, with D maybe TRBD1 (5 bases). Germline V gene lookup returns CDR1 KGHDR and CDR2 SFDVKD. The V gene lost 3 bases and the J gene lost 10 bases, with 9 bases spanning the gap. This CDR3 spans 13 amino acids.

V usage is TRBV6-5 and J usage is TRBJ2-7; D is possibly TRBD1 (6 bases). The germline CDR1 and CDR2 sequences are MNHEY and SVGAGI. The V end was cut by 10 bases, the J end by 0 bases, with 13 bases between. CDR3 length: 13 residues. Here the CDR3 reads CAIRDMYSYEQYF. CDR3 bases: TGTGCCATTCGGGACATGTACTCCTACGAGCAGTACTTC.

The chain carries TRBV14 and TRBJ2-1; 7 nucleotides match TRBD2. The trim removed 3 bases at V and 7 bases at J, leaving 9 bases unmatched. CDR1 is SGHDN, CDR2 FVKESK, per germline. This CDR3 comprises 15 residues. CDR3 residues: CASSQGGTLWNEQFF. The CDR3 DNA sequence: TGTGCCAGCAGCCAGGGAGGGACCCTGTGGAATGAGCAGTTCTTC.

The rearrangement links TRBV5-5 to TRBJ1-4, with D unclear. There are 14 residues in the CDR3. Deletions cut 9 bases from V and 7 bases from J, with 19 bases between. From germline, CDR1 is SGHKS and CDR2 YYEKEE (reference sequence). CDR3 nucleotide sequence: TGTGCCACTACGGACGCTCTACGGGGTGAAAAACTGTTTTTT. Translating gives CATTDALRGEKLFF.

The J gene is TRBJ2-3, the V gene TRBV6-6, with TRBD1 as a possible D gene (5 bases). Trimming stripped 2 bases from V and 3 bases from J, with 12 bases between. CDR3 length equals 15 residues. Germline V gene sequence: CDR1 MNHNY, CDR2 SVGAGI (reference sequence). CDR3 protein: CASSYNPDRTDTQYF. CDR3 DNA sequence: TGTGCCAGCAGTTACAATCCCGACAGAACAGATACGCAGTATTTT.

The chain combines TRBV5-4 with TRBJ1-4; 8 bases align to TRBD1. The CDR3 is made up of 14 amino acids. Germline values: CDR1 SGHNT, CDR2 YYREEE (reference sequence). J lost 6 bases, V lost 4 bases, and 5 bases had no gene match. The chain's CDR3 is CASSLDRGDEKLFF. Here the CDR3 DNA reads TGTGCCAGCAGCCTCGACAGGGGTGATGAAAAACTGTTTTTT.

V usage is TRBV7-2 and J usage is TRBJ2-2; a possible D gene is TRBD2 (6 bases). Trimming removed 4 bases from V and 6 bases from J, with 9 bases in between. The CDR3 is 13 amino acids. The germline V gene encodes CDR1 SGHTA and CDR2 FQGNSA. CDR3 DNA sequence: TGTGCCAGCAGCTATCGACTAGCCGGGGAGCTGTTTTTT. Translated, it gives CASSYRLAGELFF.

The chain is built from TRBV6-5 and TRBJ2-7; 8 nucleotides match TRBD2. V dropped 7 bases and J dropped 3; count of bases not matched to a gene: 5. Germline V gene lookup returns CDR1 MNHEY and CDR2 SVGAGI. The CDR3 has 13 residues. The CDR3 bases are TGTGCCAGCACCCTAGCGGGTGACTACGAGCAGTACTTC. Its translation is CASTLAGDYEQYF.

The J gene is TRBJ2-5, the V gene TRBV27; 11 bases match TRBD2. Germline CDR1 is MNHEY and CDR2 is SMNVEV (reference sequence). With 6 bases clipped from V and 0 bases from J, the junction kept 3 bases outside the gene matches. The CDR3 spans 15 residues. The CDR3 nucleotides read TGTGCCAGCAGGCCTAGCGGGGGGTACCAAGAGACCCAGTACTTC. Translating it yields CASRPSGGYQETQYF.

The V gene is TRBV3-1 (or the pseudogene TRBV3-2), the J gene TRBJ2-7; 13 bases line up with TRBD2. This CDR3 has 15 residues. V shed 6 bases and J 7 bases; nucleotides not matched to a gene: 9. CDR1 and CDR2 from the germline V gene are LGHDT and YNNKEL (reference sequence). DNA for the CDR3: TGTGCCAGCAGTCCGGGACTAGCGGGAACAGGGGAGCAGTACTTC. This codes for CASSPGLAGTGEQYF.

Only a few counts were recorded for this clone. The CDR3 DNA is TGTGCCTGGACGGGACAGTACGAGCAGTACTTC. Residues: CAWTGQYEQYF. This chain uses TRBV30 with TRBJ2-7; 7 bases agree with TRBD1. After removal of 4 bases from V and 4 bases from J, the junction contained 1 base not matched to a gene. Germline lookup yields CDR1 GTSNPN and CDR2 SVGIG (reference sequence). This CDR3 spans 11 amino acids.

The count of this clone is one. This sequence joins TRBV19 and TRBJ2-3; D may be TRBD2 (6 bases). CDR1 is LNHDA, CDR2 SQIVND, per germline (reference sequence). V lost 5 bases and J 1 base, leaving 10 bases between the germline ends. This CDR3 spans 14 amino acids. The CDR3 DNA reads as TGTGCCAGTAGTTCGGGGACTCGCACAGATACGCAGTATTTT. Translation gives CASSSGTRTDTQYF. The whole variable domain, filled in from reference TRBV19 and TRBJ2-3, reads DGGITQSPKYLFRKEGQNVTLSCEQNLNHDAMYWYRQDPGQGLRLIYYSQIVNDFQKGDIAEGYSVSREKKESFPLTVTSAQKNPTAFYLCASSSGTRTDTQYFGPGTRLTVL.

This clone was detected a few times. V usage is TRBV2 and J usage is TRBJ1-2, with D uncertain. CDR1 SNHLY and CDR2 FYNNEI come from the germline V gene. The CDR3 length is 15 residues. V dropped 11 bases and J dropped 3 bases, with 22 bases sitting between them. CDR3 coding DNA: TGTGCCGGCCAGGACTGGTCTGGCGGTTACTATGGCTACACCTTC. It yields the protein CAGQDWSGGYYGYTF.

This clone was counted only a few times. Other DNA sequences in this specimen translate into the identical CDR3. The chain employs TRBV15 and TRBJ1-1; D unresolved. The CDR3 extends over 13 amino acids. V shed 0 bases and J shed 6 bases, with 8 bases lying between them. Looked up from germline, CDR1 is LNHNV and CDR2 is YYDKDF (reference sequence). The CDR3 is CATSRDRRAEAFF. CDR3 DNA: TGTGCCACCAGCAGAGATCGGAGGGCTGAAGCTTTCTTT.

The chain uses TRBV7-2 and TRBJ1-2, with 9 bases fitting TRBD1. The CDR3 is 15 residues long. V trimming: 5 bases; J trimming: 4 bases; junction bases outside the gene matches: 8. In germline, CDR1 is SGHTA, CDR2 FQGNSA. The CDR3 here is CASSAQQGASYGYTF. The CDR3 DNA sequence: TGTGCCAGCAGCGCCCAACAGGGGGCCTCCTATGGCTACACCTTC.

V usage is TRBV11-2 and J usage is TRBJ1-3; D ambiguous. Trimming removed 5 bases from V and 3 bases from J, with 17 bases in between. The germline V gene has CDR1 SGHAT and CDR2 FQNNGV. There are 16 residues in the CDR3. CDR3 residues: CASSPTGRPYGNTIYF. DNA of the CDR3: TGTGCCAGCAGCCCTACCGGCAGGCCCTATGGAAACACCATATATTTT.

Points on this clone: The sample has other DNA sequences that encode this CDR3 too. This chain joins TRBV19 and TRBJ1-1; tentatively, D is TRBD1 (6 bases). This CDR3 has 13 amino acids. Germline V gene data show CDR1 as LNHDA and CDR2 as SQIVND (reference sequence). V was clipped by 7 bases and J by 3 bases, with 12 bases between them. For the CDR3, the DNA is TGTGCCAGTACCCTGACAGGAGACACTGAAGCTTTCTTT. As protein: CASTLTGDTEAFF.

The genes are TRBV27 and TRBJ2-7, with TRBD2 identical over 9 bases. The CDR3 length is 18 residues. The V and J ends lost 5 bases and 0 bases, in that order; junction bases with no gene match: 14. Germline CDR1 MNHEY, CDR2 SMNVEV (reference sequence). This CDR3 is CASSQLAGLLRVSYEQYV. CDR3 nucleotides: TGTGCCAGCAGTCAACTAGCGGGCCTCCTTAGAGTCTCCTACGAGCAGTACGTC.

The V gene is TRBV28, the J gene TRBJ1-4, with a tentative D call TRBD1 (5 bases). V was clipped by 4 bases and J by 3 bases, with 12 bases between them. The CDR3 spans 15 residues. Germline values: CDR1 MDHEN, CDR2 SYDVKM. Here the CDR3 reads CASSSGEAANEKLFF. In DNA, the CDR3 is TGTGCCAGCAGTTCGGGGGAGGCGGCTAATGAAAAACTGTTTTTT.

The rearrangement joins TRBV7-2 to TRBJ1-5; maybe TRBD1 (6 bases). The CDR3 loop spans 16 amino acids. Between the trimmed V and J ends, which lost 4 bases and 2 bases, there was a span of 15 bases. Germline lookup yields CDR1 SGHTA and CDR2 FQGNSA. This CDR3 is CASSYPSPGGNQPQHF. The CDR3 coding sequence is TGTGCCAGCAGCTACCCCTCCCCAGGGGGCAATCAGCCCCAGCATTTT.

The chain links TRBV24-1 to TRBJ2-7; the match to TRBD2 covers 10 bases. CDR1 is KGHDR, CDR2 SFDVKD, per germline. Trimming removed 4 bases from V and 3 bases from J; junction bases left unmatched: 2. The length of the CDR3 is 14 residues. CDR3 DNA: TGTGCCACCAGTGAAGCGGGAGGGAGCTACGAGCAGTACTTC. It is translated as CATSEAGGSYEQYF.

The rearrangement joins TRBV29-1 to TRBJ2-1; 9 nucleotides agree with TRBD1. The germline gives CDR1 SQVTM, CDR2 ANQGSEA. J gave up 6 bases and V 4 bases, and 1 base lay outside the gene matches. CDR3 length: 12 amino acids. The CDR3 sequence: CSVGGQGNEQFF. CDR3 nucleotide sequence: TGCAGCGTTGGGGGACAGGGCAATGAGCAGTTCTTC.